This T cell receptor (beta chain) appears in the sequencing data of a study of T cell changes during pregnancy in multiple sclerosis. Assay used: immunoSEQ multiplex PCR; TCRdb lists only in-frame clones, some missing. The data show about 38,000 clones, 85% to 95% seen once. The germline V gene encodes CDR1 SGHDN and CDR2 FVKESK. J was trimmed by 2 bases and V by 2 bases; bases with no gene match: 5. The CDR3 extends over 15 amino acids. The TCR was taken from a female donor in good health, enrolled as a control in a pregnancy study. This chain links TRBV14 with TRBJ2-7, with 8 bases identical to TRBD1. The sequencing used CD4+ T cells from peripheral blood mononuclear cells, collected after pregnancy. The DNA of the CDR3 is TGTGCCAGCAGCCAATTGGCAGGGGGCCCCTACGAGCAGTACTTC. This translates into CASSQLAGGPYEQYF.